A selection of T cell receptor beta chains follows, all from one sample in a study of CD8+ T cells in alopecia areata. Some clones are missing from TCRdb's copy, which holds only in-frame ones; the method was immunoSEQ multiplex PCR. Of around 200,000 clones in the sample, about 60% were seen once. The sequences come from CD4+ T cells sorted from blood, collected at week 4, from a patient treated with tofacitinib. All receptors come from a human donor with alopecia areata. The CDR3 runs from the conserved cysteine through the conserved F or W. Fields, in order: J gene, V gene, D gene, clone size, CDR3 DNA, CDR3 protein. D genes are given only for firm matches. The size field is filled for only some rows; it gives once, few, many or a size class.

J: TRBJ2-3
V: TRBV6-1
D: -
size: -
DNA: TGTGCCAGCAGTGAGACTCCGGGGACGCAGTATTTT
CDR3: CASSETPGTQYF

J: TRBJ2-3
V: TRBV29-1
D: -
size: once
DNA: TGCAGCGTTGGAAGACAGAACACAGATACGCAGTATTTT
CDR3: CSVGRQNTDTQYF

J: TRBJ2-7
V: TRBV10-3
D: -
size: -
DNA: TGTGCCATCAGTGAGTCGAGAGGTTACGCGGCCATGCGGTACGAGCAGTACTTC
CDR3: CAISESRGYAAMRYEQYF

J: TRBJ2-1
V: TRBV7-2
D: TRBD1
size: -
DNA: TGTGCCAGCAGCTTAGTCTGGACAGGGGGCTATGAGCAGTTCTTC
CDR3: CASSLVWTGGYEQFF

J: TRBJ1-5
V: TRBV9
D: TRBD1
size: -
DNA: TGTGCCAGCAGCGTAGCCCGACGGACAGGCCAGAATCAGCCCCAGCATTTT
CDR3: CASSVARRTGQNQPQHF

J: TRBJ2-2
V: TRBV29-1
D: -
size: -
DNA: TGCAGCGTTGGAACTACCGGGGAGCTGTTTTTT
CDR3: CSVGTTGELFF

J: TRBJ2-7
V: TRBV4-1
D: -
size: few
DNA: TGCGCCAGCAGCCGAGGGACGGGCAGTCACTACGAGCAGTACTTC
CDR3: CASSRGTGSHYEQYF

J: TRBJ2-7
V: TRBV6-1
D: -
size: once
DNA: TGTGCCAGCACCGAGGCCCAGAGGGATTGGTACGAGCAGTACTTC
CDR3: CASTEAQRDWYEQYF

J: TRBJ2-1
V: TRBV9
D: TRBD2
size: -
DNA: TGTGCCAGCAGCGTAGCCGGGCGGGGGACTGATGAGCAGTTCTTC
CDR3: CASSVAGRGTDEQFF

J: TRBJ2-3
V: TRBV29-1
D: -
size: -
DNA: TGCAGCGTTGAAGACCCCCAAGCTGGCGCCTGGTATTTT
CDR3: CSVEDPQAGAWYF

J: TRBJ1-3
V: TRBV7-9
D: -
size: -
DNA: TGTGCCAGTCTTTTGAGGTCTGGAAACACCATATATTTT
CDR3: CASLLRSGNTIYF

J: TRBJ2-7
V: TRBV5-1
D: -
size: -
DNA: TGCGCCAGCAGTGACAGCGCCATCCCAGGCGAGCAGTACTTC
CDR3: CASSDSAIPGEQYF

J: TRBJ1-4
V: TRBV7-2
D: -
size: -
DNA: TGTGCCAGCAGCTTACAGGGGGAAAAACTGTTTTTT
CDR3: CASSLQGEKLFF

J: TRBJ2-7
V: TRBV29-1
D: TRBD1
size: -
DNA: TGCAGCGCTACAGGGGATTTGTTCGAGCAGTACTTC
CDR3: CSATGDLFEQYF

J: TRBJ2-1
V: TRBV29-1
D: -
size: -
DNA: TGCAGCGTACGCACCACAGGGTTCAAGGAGCAGTTCTTC
CDR3: CSVRTTGFKEQFF

J: TRBJ1-4
V: TRBV25-1
D: -
size: once
DNA: TGTGCCAGCAGTGAACATGCAACTAATGAAAAACTGTTTTTT
CDR3: CASSEHATNEKLFF

J: TRBJ1-5
V: TRBV5-4
D: -
size: few
DNA: TGTGCCAGCAGCTTAGGACAATACCAGCCCCAGCATTTT
CDR3: CASSLGQYQPQHF

J: TRBJ2-2
V: TRBV15
D: -
size: -
DNA: TGTGCCACCAAGGGGGAGCTTGTTTCCGGGGAGCTGTTTTTT
CDR3: CATKGELVSGELFF

J: TRBJ2-7
V: TRBV10-3
D: TRBD2
size: -
DNA: TGTGCCATCAGTGAGAGTAGCGGGGGCGGATACGAGCAGTACTTC
CDR3: CAISESSGGGYEQYF

J: TRBJ1-1
V: TRBV30
D: -
size: once
DNA: TGTGCCTGGAGGGGGGAGAGCGACAACACTGAAGCTTTCTTT
CDR3: CAWRGESDNTEAFF

J: TRBJ1-5
V: TRBV6-1
D: -
size: -
DNA: TGTGCCAGCAGTGGGGCCGGGACCGTCCGTCGGCTGCAGCCCCAGCATTTT
CDR3: CASSGAGTVRRLQPQHF

J: TRBJ1-5
V: TRBV30
D: -
size: -
DNA: TGTGCCTGGAGTGTAGACCGGCAGGACATTCAGCATTTT
CDR3: CAWSVDRQDIQHF

J: TRBJ1-1
V: TRBV5-1
D: -
size: -
DNA: TGCGCCAGCAGCTTGTGGGGGACGGGGAACACTGAAGCTTTCTTT
CDR3: CASSLWGTGNTEAFF

J: TRBJ2-7
V: TRBV5-1
D: TRBD2
size: -
DNA: TGCGCCAGCAGCTTTTCTAGCGGGAGTTCCTACGAGCAGTACTTC
CDR3: CASSFSSGSSYEQYF

J: TRBJ2-7
V: TRBV27
D: -
size: -
DNA: TGTGCCCCCCAGGGAGCGGCCTACGAGCAGTACTTC
CDR3: CAPQGAAYEQYF

J: TRBJ1-2
V: TRBV29-1
D: -
size: few
DNA: TGCAGCGCCCATGTCGGGGTCGGCTACACCTTC
CDR3: CSAHVGVGYTF

J: TRBJ1-2
V: TRBV30
D: TRBD1
size: -
DNA: TGTGCCTGGAGTGCACTCGGACAGGGGGGATCCTATGGCTACACCTTC
CDR3: CAWSALGQGGSYGYTF

J: TRBJ2-7
V: TRBV29-1
D: -
size: -
DNA: TGCAGCGTGGCCGGGACGGCTAGCTCCTACGAGCAGTACTTC
CDR3: CSVAGTASSYEQYF

J: TRBJ1-2
V: TRBV29-1
D: -
size: -
DNA: TGCAGCGTTGAAGGTAAAGGGACTAACTATGGCTACACCTTC
CDR3: CSVEGKGTNYGYTF